This is a list of T cell receptor beta chains from one sample in a study of OX40 agonist ivuxolimab in advanced cancers. Measured with immunoSEQ multiplex PCR; TCRdb has only the in-frame clones, and not every one. The table shows more than 80,000 clones, with about 90% occurring only once. Sequenced here: CD4+ or CD8+ T cells sorted from blood, sampled in a trial of the OX40 agonist ivuxolimab. The receptor set was obtained from an adult with an advanced solid tumor such as melanoma, head and neck, liver or kidney cancer. The conserved cysteine and the conserved F or W are not part of the CDR3 here.

V: TRBV7-9
J: TRBJ1-2
CDR3: ASSSPNQGGHGYT

V: TRBV11-3
J: TRBJ2-7
CDR3: ASSLGGWGYEQY

V: TRBV5-1
J: TRBJ2-5
CDR3: ASSFAGGAETQY

V: TRBV28
J: TRBJ2-7
CDR3: ASSLLGTGSHEQY

V: TRBV18
J: TRBJ1-2
CDR3: ASSQTFSGDYGYT

V: TRBV7-9
J: TRBJ1-1
CDR3: ASSKDTEAF

V: TRBV2
J: TRBJ2-1
CDR3: ASRLILSSYNEQF

V: TRBV11-3
J: TRBJ2-1
CDR3: ASSVESYNEQF

V: TRBV9
J: TRBJ2-7
CDR3: ASSGGGFSYEQY

V: TRBV5-6
J: TRBJ2-3
CDR3: ASSLEGALWADTQY

V: TRBV6-5
J: TRBJ2-3
CDR3: ASSYSGGPGDTQY

V: TRBV6-1
J: TRBJ2-7
CDR3: ASSEADRPSYEQY

V: TRBV6-4
J: TRBJ1-1
CDR3: ASSAQMNTEAF

V: TRBV4-1
J: TRBJ2-3
CDR3: ASSPGGIATDTQY

V: TRBV27
J: TRBJ1-3
CDR3: ASSHQGPSGNTIY